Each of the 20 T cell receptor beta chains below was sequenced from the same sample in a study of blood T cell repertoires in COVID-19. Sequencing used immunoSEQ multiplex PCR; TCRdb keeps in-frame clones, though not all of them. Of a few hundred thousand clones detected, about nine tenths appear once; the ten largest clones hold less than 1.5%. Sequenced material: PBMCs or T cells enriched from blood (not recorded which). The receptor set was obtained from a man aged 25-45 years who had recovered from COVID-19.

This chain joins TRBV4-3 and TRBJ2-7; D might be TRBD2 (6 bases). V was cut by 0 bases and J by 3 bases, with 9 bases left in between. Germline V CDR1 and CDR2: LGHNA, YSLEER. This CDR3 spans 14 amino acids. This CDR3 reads CASSQDGGVYEQYF. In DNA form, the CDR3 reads TGCGCCAGCAGCCAAGACGGGGGTGTCTACGAGCAGTACTTC.

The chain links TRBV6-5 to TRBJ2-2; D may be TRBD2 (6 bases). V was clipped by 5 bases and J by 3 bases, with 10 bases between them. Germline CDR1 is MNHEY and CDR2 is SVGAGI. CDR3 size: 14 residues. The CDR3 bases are TGTGCCAGCAGTAAATTAGCGGACACCGGGGAGCTGTTTTTT. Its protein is CASSKLADTGELFF.

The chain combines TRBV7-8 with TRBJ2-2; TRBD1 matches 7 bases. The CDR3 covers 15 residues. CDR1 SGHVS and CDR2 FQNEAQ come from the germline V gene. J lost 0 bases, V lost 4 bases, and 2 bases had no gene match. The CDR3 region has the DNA TGTGCCAGCAGCTCCGGGACAGCGAACACCGGGGAGCTGTTTTTT. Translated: CASSSGTANTGELFF.

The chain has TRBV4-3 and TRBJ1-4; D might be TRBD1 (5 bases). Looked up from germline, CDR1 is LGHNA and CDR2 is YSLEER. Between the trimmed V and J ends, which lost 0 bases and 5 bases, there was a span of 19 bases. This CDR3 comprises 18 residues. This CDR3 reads CASSQDLPKGWLNEKLFF. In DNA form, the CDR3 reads TGCGCCAGCAGCCAAGATCTCCCGAAGGGGTGGCTCAATGAAAAACTGTTTTTT.

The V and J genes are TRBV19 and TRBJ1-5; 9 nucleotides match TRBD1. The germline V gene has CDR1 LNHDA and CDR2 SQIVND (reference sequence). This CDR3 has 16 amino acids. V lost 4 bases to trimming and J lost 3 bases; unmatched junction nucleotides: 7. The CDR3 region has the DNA TGTGCCAGTAGTAGGGTGGACAGGGGAGACAATCAGCCCCAGCATTTT. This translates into CASSRVDRGDNQPQHF.

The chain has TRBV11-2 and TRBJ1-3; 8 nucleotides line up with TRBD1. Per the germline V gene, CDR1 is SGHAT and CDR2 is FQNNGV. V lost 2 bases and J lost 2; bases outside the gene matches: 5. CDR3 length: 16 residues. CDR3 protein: CASSLLRTGTGNTIYF. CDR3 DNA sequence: TGTGCCAGCAGCTTATTGAGGACAGGGACTGGAAACACCATATATTTT.

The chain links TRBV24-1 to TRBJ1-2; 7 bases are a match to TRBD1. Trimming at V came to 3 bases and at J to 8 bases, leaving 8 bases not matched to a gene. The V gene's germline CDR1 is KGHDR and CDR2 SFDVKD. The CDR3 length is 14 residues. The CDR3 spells CATSDDRALGGYTF. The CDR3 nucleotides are TGTGCCACCAGTGATGACAGGGCCTTGGGGGGCTACACCTTC.

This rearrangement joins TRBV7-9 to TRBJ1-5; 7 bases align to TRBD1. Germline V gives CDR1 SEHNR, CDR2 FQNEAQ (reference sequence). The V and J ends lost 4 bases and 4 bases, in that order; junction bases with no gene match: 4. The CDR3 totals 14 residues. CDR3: CASSSGQTNQPQHF. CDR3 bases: TGTGCCAGCAGCTCGGGACAGACAAATCAGCCCCAGCATTTT.

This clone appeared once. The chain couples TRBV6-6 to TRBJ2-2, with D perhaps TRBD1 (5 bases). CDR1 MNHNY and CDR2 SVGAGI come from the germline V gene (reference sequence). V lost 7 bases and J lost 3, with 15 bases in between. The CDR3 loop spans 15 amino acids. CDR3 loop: CASTTTVGHTGELFF. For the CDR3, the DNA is TGTGCCAGCACCACAACCGTGGGGCACACCGGGGAGCTGTTTTTT.

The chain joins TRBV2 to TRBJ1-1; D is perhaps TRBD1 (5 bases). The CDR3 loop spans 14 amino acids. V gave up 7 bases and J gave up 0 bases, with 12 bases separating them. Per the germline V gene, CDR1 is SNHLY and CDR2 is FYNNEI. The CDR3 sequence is CASTLGRVNTEAFF. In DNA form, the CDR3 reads TGTGCCAGCACGTTGGGCAGGGTGAACACTGAAGCTTTCTTT.

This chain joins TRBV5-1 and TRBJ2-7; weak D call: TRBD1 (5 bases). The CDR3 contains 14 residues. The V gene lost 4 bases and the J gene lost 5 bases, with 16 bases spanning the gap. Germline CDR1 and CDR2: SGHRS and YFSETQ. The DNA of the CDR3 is TGCGCCAGCAGCGCTACAGGTACTCGGGACGAGCAGTACTTC. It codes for CASSATGTRDEQYF.

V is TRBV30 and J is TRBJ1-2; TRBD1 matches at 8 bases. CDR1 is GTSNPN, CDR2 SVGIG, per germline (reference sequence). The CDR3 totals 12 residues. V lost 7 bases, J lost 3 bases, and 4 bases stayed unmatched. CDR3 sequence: CASGQADYGYTF. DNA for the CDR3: TGTGCCTCGGGACAGGCAGACTATGGCTACACCTTC.

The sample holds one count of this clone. CDR3 sequence reads: CSVPPGNKNTF. CDR3 in DNA: TGCAGCGTTCCCCCGGGGAATAAGAACACCTTC. This chain uses TRBV29-1 with TRBJ1-2, with D uncertain. Trimming removed 5 bases from V and 12 bases from J, with 16 bases in between. CDR1 and CDR2 from the germline V gene are SQVTM and ANQGSEA. CDR3 size: 11 residues.

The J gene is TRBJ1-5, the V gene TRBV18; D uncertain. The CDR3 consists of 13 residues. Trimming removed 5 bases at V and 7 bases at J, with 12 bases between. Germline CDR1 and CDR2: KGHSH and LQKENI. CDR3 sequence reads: CASSGGMQQPQHF. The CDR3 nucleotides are TGTGCCAGCTCAGGAGGAATGCAACAGCCCCAGCATTTT.

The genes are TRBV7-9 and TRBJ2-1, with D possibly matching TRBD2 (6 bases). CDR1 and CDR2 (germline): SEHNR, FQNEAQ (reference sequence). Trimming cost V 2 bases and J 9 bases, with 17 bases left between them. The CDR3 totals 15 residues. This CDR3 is CASSLPRLEGSEQFF. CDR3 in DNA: TGTGCCAGCAGCTTACCTCGACTAGAGGGGAGTGAGCAGTTCTTC.

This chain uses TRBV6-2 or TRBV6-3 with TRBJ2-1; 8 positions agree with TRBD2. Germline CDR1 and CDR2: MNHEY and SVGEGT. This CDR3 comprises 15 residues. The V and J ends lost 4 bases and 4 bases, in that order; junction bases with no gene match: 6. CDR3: CASSSPREAYNEQFF. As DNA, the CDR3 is TGTGCCAGCAGTTCCCCGCGGGAGGCTTACAATGAGCAGTTCTTC.

Written as DNA, the CDR3 is TGTGCCAGCAGTGAATGGTTAGAGCCCCCCTCCTACGAGCAGTACTTC. This gives the protein CASSEWLEPPSYEQYF. The chain joins TRBV25-1 to TRBJ2-7, with unresolved D. The CDR3 is 16 residues long. The ends were cut back, 1 base at V and 0 bases at J, with 13 bases in the middle. Germline assignment: CDR1 MGHDK and CDR2 SYGVNS.

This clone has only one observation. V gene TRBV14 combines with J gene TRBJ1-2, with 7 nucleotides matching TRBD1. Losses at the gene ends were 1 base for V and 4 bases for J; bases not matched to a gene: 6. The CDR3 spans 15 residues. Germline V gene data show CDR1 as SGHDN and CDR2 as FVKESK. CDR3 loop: CASSQAEDRTYGYTF. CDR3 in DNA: TGTGCCAGCAGCCAAGCTGAGGACAGGACCTATGGCTACACCTTC. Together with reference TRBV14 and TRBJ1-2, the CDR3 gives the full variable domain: EAGVTQFPSHSVIEKGQTVTLRCDPISGHDNLYWYRRVMGKEIKFLLHFVKESKQDESGMPNNRFLAERTGGTYSTLKVQPAELEDSGVYFCASSQAEDRTYGYTFGSGTRLTVV.

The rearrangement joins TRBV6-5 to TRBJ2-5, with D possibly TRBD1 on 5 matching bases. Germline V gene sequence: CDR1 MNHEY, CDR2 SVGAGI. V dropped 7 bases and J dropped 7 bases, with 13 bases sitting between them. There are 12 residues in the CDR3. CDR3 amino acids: CASTGRAGTQYF. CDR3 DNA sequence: TGTGCCAGCACTGGCAGGGCAGGGACCCAGTACTTC.

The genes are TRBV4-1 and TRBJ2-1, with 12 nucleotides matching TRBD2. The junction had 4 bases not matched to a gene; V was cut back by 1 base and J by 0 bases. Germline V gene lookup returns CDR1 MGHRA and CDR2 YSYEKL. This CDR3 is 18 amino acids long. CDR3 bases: TGCGCCAGCAGCCAAGGTTCTAGCGGGGGGGGCTCCTACAATGAGCAGTTCTTC. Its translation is CASSQGSSGGGSYNEQFF.